The present TCR beta chain was sequenced within a study of regulatory T cells in long-lasting Graves disease. As to this clonotype: The antigen is undetermined.

Study-wide points: The work looked only at peripheral blood and did not look at thyroid tissue.

The CDR3 is 15 residues long. CDR1 is GTSNPN, CDR2 SVGIG, per germline (reference sequence). Trimming shortened V by 0 bases and J by 1 base, and 11 bases separated the two germline ends. Arm-PCR of CDR3 regions and iRepertoire HTBI primers were used to build TCR beta libraries. A single record per CDR3 protein comes from TCRdb applying MiXCR to the multiplex PCR reads. The data contain 350,000 to 450,000 distinct CDR3 sequences, less than 25% of them seen just once; the ten biggest clones take up 20%. Time point of the sample: persistent/refractory GD, antithyroid drugs over 5 years with positive TRAb. PBMCs were the source of the RNA used for TCR sequencing.

The input for sequencing was peripheral blood mononuclear cells (PBMCs), taken when the disease was refractory, from a patient treated with antithyroid drugs. The chain is built from TRBV30 and TRBJ2-3, with D perhaps matching TRBD1 or TRBD2 (5 bases each). The TCR sequence derives from a female donor with Graves disease. The CDR3 is CAWSVGDRRTDTQYF. As DNA, the CDR3 is TGTGCCTGGAGTGTAGGGGACCGTCGCACAGATACGCAGTATTTT.